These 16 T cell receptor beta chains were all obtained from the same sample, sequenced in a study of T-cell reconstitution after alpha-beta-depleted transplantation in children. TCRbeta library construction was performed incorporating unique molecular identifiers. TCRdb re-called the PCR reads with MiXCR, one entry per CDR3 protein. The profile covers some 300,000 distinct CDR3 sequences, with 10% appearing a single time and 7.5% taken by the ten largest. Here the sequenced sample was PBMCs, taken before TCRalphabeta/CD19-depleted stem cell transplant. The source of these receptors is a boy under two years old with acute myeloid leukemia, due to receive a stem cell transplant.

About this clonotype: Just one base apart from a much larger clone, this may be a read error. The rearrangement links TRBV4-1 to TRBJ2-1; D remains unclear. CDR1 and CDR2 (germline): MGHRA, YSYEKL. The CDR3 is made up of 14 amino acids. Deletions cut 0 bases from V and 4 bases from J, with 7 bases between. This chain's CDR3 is CASSQDIFYNEQFF. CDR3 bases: TGCGCCAGCAGCCAAGATATCTTTTACAATGAGCAGTTCTTC.

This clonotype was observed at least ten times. This CDR3 is CASSYSRGLDGYTF. The CDR3 DNA reads as TGTGCCAGCAGTTACTCGAGAGGGCTGGATGGCTACACCTTC. The chain combines TRBV6-5 with TRBJ1-2; D uncertain. Germline CDR1 is MNHEY and CDR2 is SVGAGI. The CDR3 extends over 14 amino acids. Trimming shortened V by 0 bases and J by 6 bases, and 11 bases separated the two germline ends.

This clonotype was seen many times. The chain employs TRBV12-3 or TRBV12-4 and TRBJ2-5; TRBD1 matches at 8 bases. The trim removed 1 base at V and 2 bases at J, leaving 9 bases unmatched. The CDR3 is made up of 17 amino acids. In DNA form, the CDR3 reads TGTGCCAGCAGTTTAGGAGGAGCCGGGACAGGACAAGAGACCCAGTACTTC. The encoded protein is CASSLGGAGTGQETQYF.

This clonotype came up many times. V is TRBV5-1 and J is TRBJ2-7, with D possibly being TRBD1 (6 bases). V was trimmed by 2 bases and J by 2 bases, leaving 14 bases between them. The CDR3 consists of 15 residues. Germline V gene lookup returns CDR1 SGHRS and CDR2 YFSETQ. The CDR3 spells CASSFDGQLAYEQYF. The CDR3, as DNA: TGCGCCAGCAGCTTCGATGGACAGCTCGCCTACGAGCAGTACTTC.

The CDR3 bases are TGTGCCAGCAGCTTTGAGGGGACAGGGGACAATGAGCAGTTCTTC. This codes for CASSFEGTGDNEQFF. The rearrangement joins TRBV7-3 to TRBJ2-1; 10 bases align to TRBD1. This CDR3 is 15 amino acids long. Per the germline V gene, CDR1 is SGHTA and CDR2 is FQGTGA. The junction had 4 bases not matched to a gene; V was cut back by 3 bases and J by 5 bases.

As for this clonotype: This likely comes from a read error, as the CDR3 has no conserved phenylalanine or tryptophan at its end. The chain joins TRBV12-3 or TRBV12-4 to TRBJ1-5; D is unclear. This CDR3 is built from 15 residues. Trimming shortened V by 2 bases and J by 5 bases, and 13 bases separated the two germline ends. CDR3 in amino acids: CASSLREAGYQPQHV. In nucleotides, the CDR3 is TGTGCCAGCAGTTTAAGGGAGGCGGGGTATCAGCCCCAGCATGTT.

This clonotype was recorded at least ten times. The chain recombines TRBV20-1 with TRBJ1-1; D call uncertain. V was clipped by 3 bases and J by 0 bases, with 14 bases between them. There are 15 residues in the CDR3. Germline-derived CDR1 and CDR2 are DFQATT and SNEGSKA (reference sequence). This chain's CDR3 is CSASSDTRMNTEAFF. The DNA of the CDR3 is TGCAGTGCTAGCAGTGATACTAGGATGAACACTGAAGCTTTCTTT.

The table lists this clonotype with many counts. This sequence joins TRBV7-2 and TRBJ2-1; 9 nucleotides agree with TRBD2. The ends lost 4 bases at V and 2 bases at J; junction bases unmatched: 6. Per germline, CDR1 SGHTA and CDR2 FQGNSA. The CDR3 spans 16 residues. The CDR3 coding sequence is TGTGCCAGCAGCTCACCGGGACTAGCAACCTACAATGAGCAGTTCTTC. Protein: CASSSPGLATYNEQFF.

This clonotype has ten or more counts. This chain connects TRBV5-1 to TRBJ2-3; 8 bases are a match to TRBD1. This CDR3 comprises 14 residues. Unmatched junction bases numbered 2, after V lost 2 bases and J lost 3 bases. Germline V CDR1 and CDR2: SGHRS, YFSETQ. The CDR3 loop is CASSFQGATDTQYF. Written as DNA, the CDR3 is TGCGCCAGCAGCTTCCAGGGGGCTACAGATACGCAGTATTTT.

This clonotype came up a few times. CDR3 bases: TGTGCCAGCAGCGTAGAAATTGCTTACACTGAAGCTTTCTTT. Its translation: CASSVEIAYTEAFF. V usage is TRBV9 and J usage is TRBJ1-1, with D uncertain. Germline-derived CDR1 and CDR2 are SGDLS and YYNGEE. The CDR3 extends over 14 amino acids. With 0 bases removed from V and 3 bases from J, the gap between germline ends came to 9 bases.

The CDR3 loop is CASTMGQLNTEAFF. The CDR3 DNA reads TGTGCCAGTACAATGGGGCAGTTGAACACTGAAGCTTTCTTT. The chain has TRBV19 and TRBJ1-1; tentative D call: TRBD1 (5 bases). The length of the CDR3 is 14 residues. Germline V lookup: CDR1 LNHDA, CDR2 SQIVND (reference sequence). Trimming cost V 7 bases and J 0 bases, with 12 bases left between them.

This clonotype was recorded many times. This chain's CDR3 is CASSLHRLAKETQYF. As DNA, the CDR3 is TGTGCCAGCAGCTTACATCGCCTAGCGAAAGAGACCCAGTACTTC. This rearrangement joins TRBV7-2 to TRBJ2-5, with a weak D call TRBD2 (6 bases). The CDR3 has 15 residues. The germline CDR1 and CDR2 sequences are SGHTA and FQGNSA. The ends were cut back, 2 bases at V and 3 bases at J, with 13 bases in the middle.

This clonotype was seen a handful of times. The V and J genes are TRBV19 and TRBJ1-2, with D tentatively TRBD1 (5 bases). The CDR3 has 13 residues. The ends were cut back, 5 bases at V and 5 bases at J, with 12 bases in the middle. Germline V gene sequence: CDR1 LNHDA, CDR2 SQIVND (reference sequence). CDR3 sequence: CASSPSQDYGYTF. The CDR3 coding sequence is TGTGCCAGTAGTCCATCACAGGATTATGGCTACACCTTC.

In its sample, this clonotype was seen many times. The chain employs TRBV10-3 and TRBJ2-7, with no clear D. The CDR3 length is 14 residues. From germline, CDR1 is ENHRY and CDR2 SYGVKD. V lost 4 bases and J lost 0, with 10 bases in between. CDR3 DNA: TGTGCCATCAGTGCCAGCAACATCTCCTACGAGCAGTACTTC. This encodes CAISASNISYEQYF.

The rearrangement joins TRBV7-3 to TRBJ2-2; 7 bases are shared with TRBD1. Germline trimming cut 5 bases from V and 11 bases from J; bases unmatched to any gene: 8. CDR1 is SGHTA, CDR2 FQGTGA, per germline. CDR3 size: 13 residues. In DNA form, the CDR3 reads TGTGCCAGCAGCGCTAATCCAGGGGGAGAGCTGTTTTTT. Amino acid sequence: CASSANPGGELFF.

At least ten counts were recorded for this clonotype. CDR3 protein: CASSPPTGRRETQYF. The CDR3 region has the DNA TGTGCCAGCAGTCCACCTACAGGGCGAAGGGAGACCCAGTACTTC. V gene TRBV12-3 or TRBV12-4 combines with J gene TRBJ2-5; possible D gene TRBD1, 6 bases. The CDR3 length is 15 residues. Trimming stripped 5 bases from V and 5 bases from J, with 18 bases between.